Sequencing of this T cell receptor beta chain was carried out in a study of T cells after yellow fever vaccination. This clonotype was recorded a few times. Trimming removed 0 bases from V and 4 bases from J, with 13 bases in between. The CDR3 is 16 amino acids. Germline CDR1 SGHRS, CDR2 YFSETQ. TCRdb processed the 5' RACE reads anew with MiXCR; each CDR3 protein has one entry. Of 350,000 to 550,000 distinct CDR3 sequences in the sample, about 19% were seen once. This TCR was recovered from a man younger than 30 who received the YFV17D yellow fever vaccine. The chain couples TRBV5-1 to TRBJ2-2, with a tentative D call TRBD2 (6 bases). This sample comprised PBMCs, obtained before the yellow fever booster vaccination. CDR3: CASSLEVQGGTGELFF. CDR3 sequence (DNA): TGCGCCAGCAGCTTGGAGGTCCAGGGAGGCACCGGGGAGCTGTTTTTT.